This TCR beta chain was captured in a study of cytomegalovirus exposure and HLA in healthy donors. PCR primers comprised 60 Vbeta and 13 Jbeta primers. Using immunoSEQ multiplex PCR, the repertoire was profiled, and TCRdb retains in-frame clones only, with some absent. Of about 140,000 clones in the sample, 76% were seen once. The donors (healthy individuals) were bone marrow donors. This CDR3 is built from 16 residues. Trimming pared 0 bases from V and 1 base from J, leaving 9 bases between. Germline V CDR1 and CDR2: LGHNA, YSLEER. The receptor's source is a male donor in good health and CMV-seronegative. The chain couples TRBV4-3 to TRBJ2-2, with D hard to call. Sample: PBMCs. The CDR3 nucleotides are TGCGCCAGCAGCCAAGATAACTTCTTGAACACCGGGGAGCTGTTTTTT. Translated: CASSQDNFLNTGELFF.